These 24 T cell receptor beta chains were all obtained from the same sample, sequenced in a study of neurological immune-mediated disorders. A single record per CDR3 protein comes from TCRdb applying MiXCR to the 5' RACE reads. The sample lists about 45,000 distinct CDR3 sequences, roughly 13% seen once, with roughly 11% in the top ten. Stated time point: longitudinal time-point 3. The sample consisted of PBMCs. Every receptor here comes from a man aged 25-45 years in good health.

This clonotype was seen many times. The J gene is TRBJ2-3, the V gene TRBV5-1; TRBD2 matches 11 bases. The CDR3 length is 17 residues. Germline V gene lookup returns CDR1 SGHRS and CDR2 YFSETQ. The V and J ends lost 5 bases and 2 bases, in that order; junction bases with no gene match: 10. Here the CDR3 DNA reads TGCGCCAGCAGATATTCGGTAGCGGGAGGGGCCACAGATACGCAGTATTTT. Translation gives CASRYSVAGGATDTQYF. Using reference TRBV5-1 and TRBJ2-3 for the parts outside the CDR3, the full variable domain is KAGVTQTPRYLIKTRGQQVTLSCSPISGHRSVSWYQQTPGQGLQFLFEYFSETQRNKGNFPGRFSGRQFSNSRSEMNVSTLELGDSALYLCASRYSVAGGATDTQYFGPGTRLTVL.

This clonotype was seen ten or more times. The chain combines TRBV5-1 with TRBJ2-1; a possible D gene is TRBD2 (6 bases). The length of the CDR3 is 15 residues. From germline, CDR1 is SGHRS and CDR2 YFSETQ. The germline V and J ends were trimmed by 3 bases and 6 bases, with 16 bases remaining between them. The CDR3 region is CASSSDPGGGNEQFF. The CDR3 DNA follows: TGCGCCAGCAGCTCGGACCCCGGGGGTGGCAATGAGCAGTTCTTC.

This clonotype came up many times. The V and J genes are TRBV5-1 and TRBJ2-1, with D possibly TRBD2 on 6 matching bases. CDR3 length equals 15 residues. The V end lost 4 bases, the J end lost 8 bases, and 19 bases lay between the germline ends. The germline V gene has CDR1 SGHRS and CDR2 YFSETQ. In DNA form, the CDR3 reads TGCGCCAGCAGCCTCCAGCCCGGGACTTTGGATGAGCAGTTCTTC. This encodes CASSLQPGTLDEQFF.

The genes are TRBV6-1 and TRBJ2-7; 8 bases agree with TRBD1. The germline gives CDR1 MNHNS, CDR2 SASEGT. The V segment lost 6 bases and the J segment 2 bases; nucleotides outside the gene matches: 9. CDR3 length equals 15 residues. In DNA form, the CDR3 reads TGTGCCAGCAGGATGACAGGGGTCATGACCTACGAGCAGTACTTC. Residues: CASRMTGVMTYEQYF.

This clonotype has at least ten counts. CDR3: CSAEGDFGTDEQYF. In nucleotides, the CDR3 is TGCAGCGCCGAAGGGGACTTCGGTACTGACGAGCAGTACTTC. The V and J genes are TRBV29-1 and TRBJ2-7, with D possibly being TRBD2 (6 bases). The V end lost 7 bases, the J end lost 5 bases, and 21 bases lay between the germline ends. CDR1 and CDR2 (germline): SQVTM, ANQGSEA. CDR3 length: 14 amino acids.

The table lists this clonotype with many counts. The chain employs TRBV20-1 and TRBJ2-1; tentatively, D is TRBD2 (7 bases). Germline values: CDR1 DFQATT, CDR2 SNEGSKA (reference sequence). This CDR3 has 16 amino acids. Trimming shortened V by 6 bases and J by 9 bases, and 27 bases separated the two germline ends. The CDR3 is CSAAKGVRERVSEQFF. The DNA of the CDR3 is TGCAGTGCCGCCAAGGGGGTGCGGGAGAGGGTTAGTGAGCAGTTCTTC.

This clonotype was seen ten or more times. The chain recombines TRBV10-3 with TRBJ2-5; 9 nucleotides match TRBD1. The ends lost 6 bases at V and 5 bases at J; junction bases unmatched: 10. Germline CDR1 reads ENHRY; CDR2 reads SYGVKD. This CDR3 contains 15 residues. CDR3 protein: CAISRPGQGSETQYF. Written as DNA, the CDR3 is TGTGCCATCAGCCGACCGGGACAGGGTTCGGAGACCCAGTACTTC.

This clonotype was detected many times. The rearrangement links TRBV5-1 to TRBJ2-5; no clear D gene. The CDR3 loop spans 11 amino acids. Trimming removed 2 bases from V and 5 bases from J, with 4 bases in between. In germline, CDR1 is SGHRS, CDR2 YFSETQ. The CDR3 nucleotides are TGCGCCAGCAGCTTCCGGGAGACCCAGTACTTC. Protein: CASSFRETQYF.

This clonotype was counted a single time. The rearrangement uses TRBV7-3 and TRBJ2-7; a possible D gene is TRBD1 (5 bases). The CDR3 covers 15 residues. V shed 6 bases and J shed 3 bases, with 18 bases lying between them. Germline V CDR1 and CDR2: SGHTA, FQGTGA. CDR3 loop: CASSLRSTGFYEQYF. The CDR3 DNA is TGTGCCAGCAGTCTACGGTCTACAGGCTTCTACGAGCAGTACTTC.

The table lists this clonotype with many counts. CDR3 sequence (DNA): TGCAGTGCTAGAAACGCCGAAACTAACTATGGCTACACCTTC. This sequence encodes CSARNAETNYGYTF. The rearrangement joins TRBV20-1 to TRBJ1-2; D is undetermined. V dropped 2 bases and J dropped 0 bases, with 10 bases sitting between them. CDR1 DFQATT and CDR2 SNEGSKA come from the germline V gene (reference sequence). This CDR3 spans 14 amino acids.

This clonotype was detected ten times or more. The rearrangement joins TRBV5-1 to TRBJ2-7; 8 bases fit TRBD1. V lost 4 bases, J lost 2 bases, and 5 bases stayed unmatched. From germline, CDR1 is SGHRS and CDR2 YFSETQ. The CDR3 consists of 14 residues. CDR3 residues: CASSETGATYEQYF. The CDR3, as DNA: TGCGCCAGCAGCGAGACAGGGGCGACCTACGAGCAGTACTTC. Variable domain in full (rest from reference TRBV5-1 and TRBJ2-7): KAGVTQTPRYLIKTRGQQVTLSCSPISGHRSVSWYQQTPGQGLQFLFEYFSETQRNKGNFPGRFSGRQFSNSRSEMNVSTLELGDSALYLCASSETGATYEQYFGPGTRLTVT.

This clonotype was found many times. This chain links TRBV5-1 with TRBJ2-7; D possibly corresponds to TRBD2 (6 bases). Germline CDR1 is SGHRS and CDR2 is YFSETQ. The V end was cut by 4 bases, the J end by 7 bases, with 15 bases between. The CDR3 is made up of 13 amino acids. The CDR3 nucleotides are TGCGCCAGCAGCCCGGGAGCAGGTTGGGAGCAGTACTTC. It yields the protein CASSPGAGWEQYF.

This clonotype showed up many times. The chain couples TRBV10-3 to TRBJ2-7, with a weak D call TRBD2 (6 bases). Germline CDR1 is ENHRY and CDR2 is SYGVKD. V lost 0 bases, J lost 3 bases, and 6 bases lay in between. The length of the CDR3 is 13 residues. The CDR3 sequence: CAISESTSYEQYF. The CDR3 bases are TGTGCCATCAGTGAGTCGACTAGCTACGAGCAGTACTTC.

This clonotype was counted many times. A read error may explain this, as a much larger clone is one base away. The chain is built from TRBV11-2 and TRBJ2-2, with D possibly TRBD2 on 7 matching bases. The CDR3 contains 14 residues. The V gene's germline CDR1 is SGHAT and CDR2 FQNNGV. The CDR3 loop is CASSSGRGNGERFF. CDR3 nucleotide sequence: TGTGCCAGCAGCTCAGGGAGGGGGAACGGGGAGCGGTTTTTT.

This clonotype was observed many times. The V and J genes are TRBV9 and TRBJ1-2; tentative D call: TRBD1 (6 bases). This CDR3 has 17 amino acids. Germline CDR1 is SGDLS and CDR2 is YYNGEE. V gave up 2 bases and J gave up 4 bases, with 21 bases separating them. The CDR3 here is CASSVALVAGVRYGYTF. The CDR3 bases are TGTGCCAGCAGCGTCGCCCTTGTGGCAGGGGTTCGCTATGGCTACACCTTC.

This clonotype was counted many times. The chain carries TRBV20-1 and TRBJ2-3; D is unclear. The germline V gene has CDR1 DFQATT and CDR2 SNEGSKA (reference sequence). The CDR3 extends over 15 amino acids. V shed 6 bases and J shed 6 bases, with 22 bases lying between them. CDR3 coding DNA: TGCAGTGCGCCATCACCCGCTACGCGCCACGATACGCAGTATTTT. Encoded protein: CSAPSPATRHDTQYF.

This clonotype was counted many times. The genes are TRBV12-3 or TRBV12-4 and TRBJ2-7; 9 bases match TRBD1. The CDR3 has 14 amino acids. V dropped 5 bases and J dropped 9; count of bases not matched to a gene: 11. As DNA, the CDR3 is TGTGCCAGCAGTCACGGGGGGACAGGGTATTTGCAGTACTTC. This encodes CASSHGGTGYLQYF.

This clonotype was observed many times. The chain is built from TRBV6-1 and TRBJ2-2; TRBD1 aligns across 8 bases. Germline V gene sequence: CDR1 MNHNS, CDR2 SASEGT. V trimming: 4 bases; J trimming: 3 bases; junction bases outside the gene matches: 4. The CDR3 is 15 amino acids. The CDR3 DNA sequence: TGTGCCAGCAGTGTCCCAGGGGGCCACACCGGGGAGCTGTTTTTT. It codes for CASSVPGGHTGELFF.

The CDR3 nucleotides read TGTGCCAGCTCACCACAACACCGGCAAGCAACTAATGAAAAACTGTTTTTT. Its protein is CASSPQHRQATNEKLFF. The chain recombines TRBV18 with TRBJ1-4; no firm D call. Germline-derived CDR1 and CDR2 are KGHSH and LQKENI. CDR3 size: 17 residues. V lost 1 base to trimming and J lost 0 bases, with 12 bases between them.

With regard to this clonotype: Relative to the germline gene, one junction end is altered; a read error may explain this. The chain uses TRBV27 and TRBJ1-2, with a weak D call TRBD1 (6 bases). The CDR3 is 14 amino acids. CDR1 MNHEY and CDR2 SMNVEV come from the germline V gene (reference sequence). The DNA for the CDR3 is TGTGCCAGCAGTAGAAGAGGGACATCCTATGGCCACACCTTC. Residues: CASSRRGTSYGHTF.

V and J are TRBV7-9 and TRBJ2-3; no definite D call. Germline values: CDR1 SEHNR, CDR2 FQNEAQ (reference sequence). V shed 5 bases and J shed 3 bases, with 9 bases lying between them. This CDR3 is built from 13 residues. CDR3 in amino acids: CASSQDQTDTQYF. In DNA form, the CDR3 reads TGTGCCAGCAGCCAGGACCAGACAGATACGCAGTATTTT.

There are many counts of this clonotype. The chain uses TRBV20-1 and TRBJ2-5; 9 bases agree with TRBD1. This CDR3 is 14 amino acids long. With V trimmed by 5 bases and J by 5 bases, 9 bases remained unmatched. Germline V gene data show CDR1 as DFQATT and CDR2 as SNEGSKA (reference sequence). CDR3 DNA sequence: TGCAGTGCTTTTACAGGGGGCCCTGGGGAGACCCAGTACTTC. Translated: CSAFTGGPGETQYF.

The chain carries TRBV20-1 and TRBJ2-3, with D unclear. The CDR3 totals 15 residues. V lost 0 bases and J 0 bases, leaving 10 bases between the germline ends. CDR1 is DFQATT and CDR2 is SNEGSKA in the germline V gene (reference sequence). CDR3 coding DNA: TGCAGTGCTAGAGAAGTTGGCTGGAGCACAGATACGCAGTATTTT. Translation: CSAREVGWSTDTQYF.

This clonotype occurred many times. The rearrangement joins TRBV30 to TRBJ2-1, with D uncertain. Between the trimmed V and J ends, which lost 5 bases and 4 bases, there was a span of 6 bases. CDR1 and CDR2 (germline): GTSNPN, SVGIG (reference sequence). CDR3 length equals 11 residues. The CDR3 region is CAWRVYNEQFF. The CDR3 bases are TGTGCCTGGCGGGTTTACAATGAGCAGTTCTTC.